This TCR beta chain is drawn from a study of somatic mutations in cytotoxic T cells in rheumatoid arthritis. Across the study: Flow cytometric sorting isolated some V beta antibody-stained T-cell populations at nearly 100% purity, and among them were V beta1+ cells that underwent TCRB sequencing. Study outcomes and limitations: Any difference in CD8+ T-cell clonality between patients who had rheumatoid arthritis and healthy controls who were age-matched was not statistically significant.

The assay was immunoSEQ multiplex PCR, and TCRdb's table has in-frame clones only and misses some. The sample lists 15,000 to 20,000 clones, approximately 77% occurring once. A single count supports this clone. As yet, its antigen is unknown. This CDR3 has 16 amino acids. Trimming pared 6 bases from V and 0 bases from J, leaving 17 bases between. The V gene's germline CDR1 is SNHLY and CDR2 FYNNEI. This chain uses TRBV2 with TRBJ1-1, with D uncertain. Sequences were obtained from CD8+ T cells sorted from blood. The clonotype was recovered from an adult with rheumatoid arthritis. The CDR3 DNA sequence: TGTGCCAGCAGAACCCCTGGGGAAGGGTTGAACACTGAAGCTTTCTTT. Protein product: CASRTPGEGLNTEAFF. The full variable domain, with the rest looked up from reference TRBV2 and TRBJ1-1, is EPEVTQTPSHQVTQMGQEVILRCVPISNHLYFYWYRQILGQKVEFLVSFYNNEISEKSEIFDDQFSVERPDGSNFTLKIRSTKLEDSAMYFCASRTPGEGLNTEAFFGQGTRLTVV.